A selection of T cell receptor beta chains follows, all from one sample in a study of OX40 agonist ivuxolimab in advanced cancers. Assay: immunoSEQ multiplex PCR; the TCRdb copy retains only in-frame clones and omits some. The repertoire has some 21,000 clones, about 77% of them found once; the top ten carry around a sixth. Sequenced material: CD4+ or CD8+ T cells sorted from blood, taken in a trial of the OX40 agonist ivuxolimab. The receptors come from an adult with an advanced solid tumor such as melanoma, head and neck, liver or kidney cancer. CDR3s include the opening cysteine and the closing phenylalanine or tryptophan. Fields, in order: J gene, D gene, CDR3 length, V gene, clone size, CDR3 protein, CDR3 DNA. A D gene is named only where the DNA matches it firmly. Clone size, where shown, is once, few, many, or a class for clones that have expanded.

J: TRBJ2-7; D: TRBD1; length: 13; V: TRBV6-5; size: .; CDR3: CASSDRAESEQYF; DNA: TGTGCCAGCAGTGACAGGGCGGAATCCGAGCAGTACTTC
J: TRBJ2-1; D: TRBD1; length: 14; V: TRBV19; size: .; CDR3: CASSIQGVYNEQFF; DNA: TGTGCCAGTAGTATCCAGGGGGTTTACAATGAGCAGTTCTTC
J: TRBJ2-1; D: .; length: 14; V: TRBV28; size: .; CDR3: CASSRGGRSDEQFF; DNA: TGTGCCAGCAGCCGTGGGGGGCGGTCTGATGAGCAGTTCTTC
J: TRBJ2-7; D: .; length: 14; V: TRBV27; size: .; CDR3: CASSLADSSYEQYF; DNA: TGTGCCAGCAGTTTAGCGGACAGCTCCTACGAGCAGTACTTC
J: TRBJ2-1; D: .; length: 14; V: TRBV29-1; size: .; CDR3: CSVEDVGGYNEQFF; DNA: TGCAGCGTTGAAGATGTTGGCGGTTACAATGAGCAGTTCTTC
J: TRBJ2-7; D: TRBD1; length: 15; V: TRBV28; size: .; CDR3: CASSTDRIGTYEQYF; DNA: TGTGCCAGCAGCACGGACAGGATTGGGACCTACGAGCAGTACTTC
J: TRBJ1-2; D: .; length: 14; V: TRBV6-5; size: .; CDR3: CASSYHSRDPGYTF; DNA: TGTGCCAGCAGTTATCACAGTCGGGACCCGGGCTACACCTTC
J: TRBJ1-5; D: TRBD1; length: 17; V: TRBV15; size: once; CDR3: CATSRAGQGFGNQPQHF; DNA: TGTGCCACCAGCAGAGCCGGACAGGGGTTTGGCAATCAGCCCCAGCATTTT
J: TRBJ2-5; D: TRBD1; length: 13; V: TRBV30; size: few; CDR3: CAWWDRRKETQYF; DNA: TGTGCCTGGTGGGACAGGCGAAAAGAGACCCAGTACTTC
J: TRBJ2-1; D: .; length: 12; V: TRBV27; size: .; CDR3: CASSLGVDEQFF; DNA: TGTGCCAGCAGTTTGGGGGTTGATGAGCAGTTCTTC
J: TRBJ1-6; D: .; length: 15; V: TRBV28; size: .; CDR3: CASSLTGASNSPLHF; DNA: TGTGCCAGCAGTTTAACGGGGGCGAGTAATTCACCCCTCCACTTT
J: TRBJ2-1; D: .; length: 11; V: TRBV7-9; size: .; CDR3: CASSPAGRQFF; DNA: TGTGCCAGCAGCCCAGCCGGTAGGCAGTTCTTC
J: TRBJ2-7; D: TRBD2; length: 11; V: TRBV10-3; size: once; CDR3: CAIMWGGEQYF; DNA: TGTGCCATCATGTGGGGGGGCGAGCAGTACTTC
J: TRBJ1-1; D: .; length: 17; V: TRBV14; size: .; CDR3: CASSQDSTWGEDTEAFF; DNA: TGTGCCAGCAGCCAAGATAGTACATGGGGGGAGGACACTGAAGCTTTCTTT
J: TRBJ2-6; D: .; length: 17; V: TRBV25-1; size: .; CDR3: CASSDANSNSGANVLTF; DNA: TGTGCCAGCAGTGACGCGAACAGTAACTCTGGGGCCAACGTCCTGACTTTC
J: TRBJ2-1; D: TRBD1; length: 16; V: TRBV9; size: .; CDR3: CASSVARGQGVHEQFF; DNA: TGTGCCAGCAGCGTAGCAAGGGGACAGGGGGTCCATGAGCAGTTCTTC
J: TRBJ1-6; D: .; length: 17; V: TRBV7-9; size: medium-sized; CDR3: CASSLDGGSSYNSPLHF; DNA: TGTGCCAGCAGCTTAGATGGCGGCAGCTCCTATAATTCACCCCTCCACTTT
J: TRBJ2-7; D: .; length: 12; V: TRBV11-2; size: .; CDR3: CASSRWLYEQYF; DNA: TGTGCCAGCAGCCGATGGCTGTACGAGCAGTACTTC
J: TRBJ1-1; D: TRBD1; length: 15; V: TRBV5-1; size: once; CDR3: CASSPSGQGNTEAFF; DNA: TGCGCCAGCAGCCCCTCGGGACAGGGGAACACTGAAGCTTTCTTT
J: TRBJ1-1; D: .; length: 15; V: TRBV27; size: .; CDR3: CASSLFWTEDTEAFF; DNA: TGTGCCAGCAGTTTATTTTGGACAGAAGACACTGAAGCTTTCTTT
J: TRBJ1-4; D: .; length: 15; V: TRBV18; size: few; CDR3: CASSFTRAGNEKLFF; DNA: TGTGCCAGCTCATTTACACGGGCCGGTAATGAAAAACTGTTTTTT
J: TRBJ2-7; D: TRBD2; length: 14; V: TRBV7-7; size: .; CDR3: CASSPRGGSYEQYF; DNA: TGTGCCAGCAGCCCCCGCGGGGGCTCCTACGAGCAGTACTTC
J: TRBJ2-1; D: .; length: 16; V: TRBV28; size: .; CDR3: CASPPGRGGSYNEQFF; DNA: TGTGCCAGCCCCCCAGGGCGGGGTGGCTCCTACAATGAGCAGTTCTTC
J: TRBJ1-4; D: .; length: 18; V: TRBV15; size: .; CDR3: CATSRDQRRQATNEKLFF; DNA: TGTGCCACCAGCAGAGATCAACGGCGACAGGCAACTAATGAAAAACTGTTTTTT
J: TRBJ1-1; D: TRBD1; length: 13; V: TRBV28; size: .; CDR3: CASRPYRGPEAFF; DNA: TGTGCCAGCAGACCATACAGGGGACCTGAAGCTTTCTTT
J: TRBJ2-7; D: .; length: 15; V: TRBV30; size: .; CDR3: CAWTGPPQLSYEQYF; DNA: TGTGCCTGGACCGGGCCCCCACAGCTCTCCTACGAGCAGTACTTC
J: TRBJ2-1; D: .; length: 12; V: TRBV10-2; size: .; CDR3: CASGGLYNEQFF; DNA: TGCGCCAGCGGCGGACTATACAATGAGCAGTTCTTC
J: TRBJ2-4; D: .; length: 16; V: TRBV7-2; size: .; CDR3: CASSFSERTRKNIQYF; DNA: TGTGCCAGCAGCTTTAGCGAGAGGACTCGCAAAAACATTCAGTACTTC
J: TRBJ2-7; D: TRBD1; length: 14; V: TRBV7-2; size: .; CDR3: CASSLDRGSYEQYF; DNA: TGTGCCAGCAGCCTGGACAGGGGATCGTACGAGCAGTACTTC
J: TRBJ2-7; D: .; length: 15; V: TRBV4-1; size: .; CDR3: CASSQEIRSSYEQYF; DNA: TGCGCCAGCAGCCAAGAAATCAGGAGCTCCTACGAGCAGTACTTC
J: TRBJ2-4; D: .; length: 13; V: TRBV6-6; size: .; CDR3: CASSYAGSGIQYF; DNA: TGTGCCAGCAGTTACGCAGGGTCTGGCATTCAGTACTTC
J: TRBJ2-3; D: TRBD2; length: 17; V: TRBV4-1; size: medium-sized; CDR3: CASSQASSGRAKDTQYF; DNA: TGCGCCAGCAGCCAAGCCTCTAGCGGGAGAGCGAAAGATACGCAGTATTTT
J: TRBJ2-7; D: TRBD1; length: 15; V: TRBV5-4; size: few; CDR3: CASSDRDGRTYEQYF; DNA: TGTGCCAGCAGCGACAGGGACGGACGGACCTACGAGCAGTACTTC
J: TRBJ2-1; D: TRBD1; length: 15; V: TRBV7-2; size: few; CDR3: CASSIDRGAYNEQFF; DNA: TGTGCCAGCAGCATAGACAGGGGAGCCTACAATGAGCAGTTCTTC
J: TRBJ2-6; D: .; length: 13; V: TRBV30; size: .; CDR3: CAWRRAGANVLTF; DNA: TGTGCCTGGAGAAGGGCTGGGGCCAACGTCCTGACTTTC
J: TRBJ1-1; D: .; length: 15; V: TRBV15; size: .; CDR3: CATSREQGSDTEAFF; DNA: TGTGCCACCAGCAGGGAACAGGGATCCGACACTGAAGCTTTCTTT
J: TRBJ2-1; D: TRBD2; length: 16; V: TRBV27; size: .; CDR3: CASSLGLAGANNEQFF; DNA: TGTGCCAGCAGTTTAGGTCTAGCGGGGGCCAACAATGAGCAGTTCTTC
J: TRBJ2-2; D: .; length: 16; V: TRBV11-2; size: .; CDR3: CASSLVGGGYTGELFF; DNA: TGTGCCAGCAGCTTAGTCGGGGGCGGATATACCGGGGAGCTGTTTTTT
J: TRBJ2-3; D: .; length: 15; V: TRBV11-3; size: .; CDR3: CASSLGAFSTDTQYF; DNA: TGTGCCAGCAGCTTAGGGGCGTTTAGCACAGATACGCAGTATTTT
J: TRBJ2-1; D: TRBD2; length: 15; V: TRBV7-8; size: .; CDR3: CASSQVPSGSDEQFF; DNA: TGTGCCAGCAGCCAGGTCCCTAGCGGGAGCGATGAGCAGTTCTTC
J: TRBJ1-1; D: .; length: 11; V: TRBV6-5; size: .; CDR3: CASGGLTEAFF; DNA: TGTGCCAGCGGGGGGCTGACTGAAGCTTTCTTT
J: TRBJ1-1; D: .; length: 13; V: TRBV6-4; size: .; CDR3: CASSLTGGTEAFF; DNA: TGTGCCAGCAGTCTGACGGGGGGCACTGAAGCTTTCTTT
J: TRBJ2-7; D: .; length: 12; V: TRBV30; size: once; CDR3: CAWSGQGYEQYF; DNA: TGTGCCTGGAGTGGGCAGGGTTACGAGCAGTACTTC
J: TRBJ2-7; D: .; length: 18; V: TRBV2; size: .; CDR3: CASSGKVIMLTSPYEQYF; DNA: TGTGCCAGCAGTGGGAAGGTAATAATGCTGACATCTCCCTACGAGCAGTACTTC
J: TRBJ2-7; D: .; length: 15; V: TRBV5-1; size: .; CDR3: CASSLAGTTYYEQYF; DNA: TGCGCCAGCAGCTTGGCTGGGACAACCTACTACGAGCAGTACTTC
J: TRBJ2-2; D: .; length: 13; V: TRBV7-9; size: medium-sized; CDR3: CAMTGRDTGELFF; DNA: TGTGCCATGACAGGGAGGGACACCGGGGAGCTGTTTTTT
J: TRBJ2-1; D: .; length: 16; V: TRBV7-7; size: .; CDR3: CASSLAQGGPYNEQFF; DNA: TGTGCCAGCAGCTTAGCACAGGGTGGACCCTACAATGAGCAGTTCTTC
J: TRBJ2-7; D: .; length: 16; V: TRBV7-6; size: .; CDR3: CASSPPSFGESYEQYF; DNA: TGTGCCAGCAGCCCCCCGAGTTTCGGGGAATCCTACGAGCAGTACTTC